The text below deals with one T cell receptor beta chain. Its antigen remains unidentified. These data belong to a study of cytomegalovirus exposure and HLA in healthy donors. The CDR3 is 15 amino acids. V lost 2 bases and J 6 bases, leaving 16 bases between the germline ends. Germline CDR1 and CDR2: SGHTA and FQGNSA. Sequencing used immunoSEQ multiplex PCR; TCRdb keeps in-frame clones, though not all of them. The sample carries over 65,000 clones, approximately 94% recorded once. Study-wide results and caveats: The listing of 150 to 200 TCR beta chains classed them as cytomegalovirus-associated. Rarity marked most TCR sequences, yet some public TCRs occurred in many donors.

Source material: PBMCs. The sequence was collected from a woman aged 18 to 35 in good health and CMV-seropositive. The rearrangement links TRBV7-2 to TRBJ1-2; TRBD1 is a possible D gene (6 bases). CDR3 amino acids: CASSLWAGETNGYTF. The DNA for the CDR3 is TGTGCCAGCAGCTTATGGGCAGGGGAGACGAATGGCTACACCTTC.